This T cell receptor beta chain appears in the sequencing data of a study of OX40 agonist ivuxolimab in advanced cancers. The overall study: Partial response was recorded in three patients: one hepatocellular carcinoma and two cutaneous melanoma cases. Study-level findings and limits: Clonal expansion from baseline to week 6 occurred in both CD4+ and CD8+ T cells.

This clone was found once. Antigen specificity is unknown. Blood got drawn at baseline, again on cycle 4 day 1, and then on cycle 7 day 1. The V gene lost 10 bases and the J gene lost 1 base, with 18 bases spanning the gap. CDR3 length equals 15 residues. Germline CDR1 and CDR2: MNHEY and SVGAGI. Only in-frame clones appear in the TCRdb table, and some are missing; sequencing was by immunoSEQ multiplex PCR. In the table there are approximately 70,000 clones, 85% to 90% of which are singletons. V usage is TRBV6-5 and J usage is TRBJ2-3; D may correspond to TRBD1 or TRBD2 (5 bases each). This TCR was sampled from an adult with an advanced solid tumor such as melanoma, head and neck, liver or kidney cancer. The sample consisted of CD4+ or CD8+ T cells sorted from blood, taken in a trial of the OX40 agonist ivuxolimab. CDR3 residues: CATLLTGQGTDTQYF. The CDR3 DNA is TGTGCCACCCTCCTAACGGGGCAGGGCACAGATACGCAGTATTTT.